Described below is a single TCR beta chain sequence and its context. Its antigen is unknown. This record comes from a study of T cell responses to AZD1222 COVID-19 vaccine. Overall study findings and caveats: Vaccine-related CD4 TCRs covered spike, predominating at 160-218 and 743-854. Unmutated regions of variants are reportedly targeted by nearly half of spike-specific TCRs.

The V gene's germline CDR1 is MNHEY and CDR2 SVGAGI. The CDR3 runs to 14 residues. V dropped 5 bases and J dropped 2 bases, with 13 bases sitting between them. Clones were sequenced by immunoSEQ multiplex PCR, and TCRdb holds only the in-frame ones, with some missing. The sample shows fewer than 200,000 clones, roughly nine tenths of them seen only once. The rearrangement links TRBV6-5 to TRBJ2-7, with D tentatively TRBD1 or TRBD2 (5 bases each). The receptor was derived from an adult who received the AZD1222 COVID-19 vaccine. The starting material was peripheral blood, obtained 28 days after the second AZD1222 dose. This CDR3 is CASSPRGRPYEQYF. The CDR3, as DNA: TGTGCCAGCAGTCCTCGGGGCAGACCCTACGAGCAGTACTTC.